The 22 T cell receptor beta chains below come from one sample, sequenced in a study of blood T cell repertoires in COVID-19. Libraries were prepared by immunoSEQ multiplex PCR; TCRdb keeps only in-frame clonotypes and omits some of them. Among hundreds of thousands of clones, around 87% were seen once, and the ten largest hold about 1.4%. Sequencing was carried out using peripheral blood. All receptors come from a woman aged 40-49 years who had recovered from COVID-19.

CDR3 amino acids: CASSSGLSYNEQFF. The CDR3 nucleotides are TGTGCCAGCAGTTCAGGTCTCTCCTACAATGAGCAGTTCTTC. The V call is TRBV27, the J call TRBJ2-1, with no clear D. The germline V gene has CDR1 MNHEY and CDR2 SMNVEV (reference sequence). CDR3 size: 14 residues. The V end was cut by 4 bases, the J end by 0 bases, with 7 bases between.

The chain recombines TRBV10-2 with TRBJ1-6, with D perhaps matching TRBD1 (6 bases). Germline V gene sequence: CDR1 WSHSY, CDR2 SAAADI. V dropped 1 base and J dropped 0 bases, with 10 bases sitting between them. The CDR3 is 17 amino acids. CDR3 bases: TGCGCCAGCAGTGAGTATGAGGGGGACTCCTATAATTCACCCCTCCACTTT. It codes for CASSEYEGDSYNSPLHF.

V gene TRBV6-5 combines with J gene TRBJ1-5; no reliable D call. V lost 8 bases, J lost 0 bases, and 14 bases lay in between. The CDR3 spans 15 residues. Germline V gene lookup returns CDR1 MNHEY and CDR2 SVGAGI. The CDR3 sequence: CASQTWVDSNQPQHF. As DNA, the CDR3 is TGTGCCAGCCAGACATGGGTCGATAGCAATCAGCCCCAGCATTTT.

This clone was found a few times. The gene calls are TRBV6-5 and TRBJ1-6, with D possibly TRBD1 on 5 matching bases. The V end lost 2 bases, the J end lost 5 bases, and 7 bases lay between the germline ends. The CDR3 spans 14 residues. Germline V gene sequence: CDR1 MNHEY, CDR2 SVGAGI. The CDR3 spells CASSYQGHNSPLHF. CDR3 in DNA: TGTGCCAGCAGTTACCAGGGTCATAATTCACCCCTCCACTTT.

The chain combines TRBV2 with TRBJ2-5; TRBD1 is a possible D gene (5 bases). The CDR3 runs to 13 residues. Germline CDR1 is SNHLY and CDR2 is FYNNEI. V gave up 4 bases and J gave up 5 bases, with 11 bases separating them. The CDR3 here is CASSGLGVETQYF. The CDR3 nucleotides are TGTGCCAGCAGTGGCTTAGGGGTTGAGACCCAGTACTTC.

This clone was observed a single time. This rearrangement joins TRBV4-2 to TRBJ2-2; TRBD2 agrees at 8 bases. Trimming cost V 5 bases and J 4 bases; bases outside gene matches: 9. Germline V gives CDR1 LGHNA, CDR2 YNFKEQ. This CDR3 is built from 16 residues. The CDR3 sequence: CASSTTGGAGTGELFF. CDR3 in DNA: TGTGCCAGCAGCACGACCGGGGGGGCGGGCACCGGGGAGCTGTTTTTT.

In DNA form, the CDR3 reads TGCGCCAGCAGCCAAGATTGGGACTCCGGGTGGCGGGAGCAGTACTTC. The encoded protein is CASSQDWDSGWREQYF. This chain links TRBV4-3 with TRBJ2-7; the D gene is possibly TRBD2 (6 bases). Germline V gene lookup returns CDR1 LGHNA and CDR2 YSLEER. Trimming left V 0 bases short and J 7 bases short, with 19 bases between. This CDR3 comprises 16 residues.

V usage is TRBV9 and J usage is TRBJ1-4; the D gene is possibly TRBD1 (5 bases). Germline V gives CDR1 SGDLS, CDR2 YYNGEE. V dropped 3 bases and J dropped 4 bases, with 10 bases sitting between them. This CDR3 contains 14 residues. CDR3 in amino acids: CASSADSFNEKLFF. The CDR3, as DNA: TGTGCCAGCAGCGCCGACAGTTTTAATGAAAAACTGTTTTTT.

The sample holds a few counts of this clone. The rearrangement links TRBV5-6 to TRBJ2-1; D not resolved. The germline V gene encodes CDR1 SGHDT and CDR2 YYEEEE. The CDR3 contains 15 residues. Between the trimmed V and J ends, which lost 0 bases and 0 bases, there was a span of 7 bases. CDR3 bases: TGTGCCAGCAGCTTGGCCTACTACTCCTACAATGAGCAGTTCTTC. Residues: CASSLAYYSYNEQFF.

The chain uses TRBV5-1 and TRBJ1-4; 9 bases are a match to TRBD1. CDR3 length: 17 residues. V lost 0 bases and J lost 8; bases outside the gene matches: 11. Germline V lookup: CDR1 SGHRS, CDR2 YFSETQ. The DNA of the CDR3 is TGCGCCAGCAGCTTGGCGCCCAAACAGGGGGCAGGCGAAAAACTGTTTTTT. Translated, it gives CASSLAPKQGAGEKLFF.

The rearrangement uses TRBV19 and TRBJ2-1, with D perhaps TRBD2 (6 bases). The V end was cut by 5 bases, the J end by 4 bases, with 12 bases between. Germline loops: CDR1 LNHDA, CDR2 SQIVND (reference sequence). CDR3 length: 14 residues. CDR3 nucleotide sequence: TGTGCCAGTAGTGTCCGGACTATATACAATGAGCAGTTCTTC. Protein sequence: CASSVRTIYNEQFF.

This clone was seen a single time. The CDR3: CASSTPGQGAYEQYF. CDR3 nucleotide sequence: TGTGCCAGTAGCACCCCCGGGCAGGGCGCCTACGAGCAGTACTTC. The chain joins TRBV19 to TRBJ2-7; the D gene is possibly TRBD1 (5 bases). Trimming shortened V by 6 bases and J by 2 bases, and 17 bases separated the two germline ends. CDR3 size: 15 residues. The V gene's germline CDR1 is LNHDA and CDR2 SQIVND (reference sequence).

The chain couples TRBV7-2 to TRBJ1-6; D is possibly TRBD1 (5 bases). V lost 2 bases, J lost 9 bases, and 8 bases lay in between. Germline V gene sequence: CDR1 SGHTA, CDR2 FQGNSA. The CDR3 length is 13 residues. CDR3 sequence reads: CASSLQGTSPLHF. DNA for the CDR3: TGTGCCAGCAGCTTACAGGGCACTTCACCCCTCCACTTT.

The rearrangement joins TRBV11-1 to TRBJ1-2, with D perhaps matching TRBD1 (5 bases). V was cut by 4 bases and J by 8 bases, with 20 bases left in between. The CDR3 runs 15 residues. Germline CDR1 is SGHAT and CDR2 is FQDESV (reference sequence). The CDR3 region has the DNA TGTGCCAGCAGCTCAGCTGGGGGGACTATAAACGGCTACACCTTC. Encoded protein: CASSSAGGTINGYTF.

The J gene is TRBJ1-3, the V gene TRBV5-4; 8 positions match TRBD1. This CDR3 comprises 16 residues. The V gene end was trimmed by 2 bases and the J gene end by 3 bases; junction bases not matched to a gene: 7. Germline lookup yields CDR1 SGHNT and CDR2 YYREEE (reference sequence). CDR3 loop: CASSLNSDRVGNTIYF. The CDR3 DNA is TGTGCCAGCAGCTTAAATTCGGACAGGGTTGGAAACACCATATATTTT. Supplemented by reference TRBV5-4 and TRBJ1-3, the full variable domain reads ETGVTQSPTHLIKTRGQQVTLRCSSQSGHNTVSWYQQALGQGPQFIFQYYREEENGRGNFPPRFSGLQFPNYSSELNVNALELDDSALYLCASSLNSDRVGNTIYFGEGSWLTVV.

This chain uses TRBV9 with TRBJ1-2; D gene ambiguous. V gave up 4 bases and J gave up 5 bases, with 12 bases separating them. Germline V gives CDR1 SGDLS, CDR2 YYNGEE. The CDR3 length is 13 residues. DNA of the CDR3: TGTGCCAGCAGCCTGTTCGACGGGTATGGCTACACCTTC. Translated, it gives CASSLFDGYGYTF.

The chain couples TRBV7-2 to TRBJ2-5; 12 positions match TRBD2. Germline V gene lookup returns CDR1 SGHTA and CDR2 FQGNSA. The CDR3 has 17 residues. Trimming removed 5 bases from V and 2 bases from J; junction bases left unmatched: 9. CDR3 protein: CASSLGQTSGGQETQYF. DNA of the CDR3: TGTGCCAGCAGCCTAGGGCAGACTAGCGGGGGACAAGAGACCCAGTACTTC.

This clone appeared a single time. The gene calls are TRBV7-6 and TRBJ1-1, with D possibly being TRBD1 (5 bases). Between the trimmed V and J ends, which lost 1 base and 1 base, there was a span of 16 bases. CDR3 length equals 17 residues. Germline V gene data show CDR1 as SGHVS and CDR2 as FNYEAQ. The CDR3 DNA sequence: TGTGCCAGCAGCTTAGGGTCCCTCCAGGGTTCGAACACTGAAGCTTTCTTT. It specifies CASSLGSLQGSNTEAFF.

The chain carries TRBV15 and TRBJ1-2; 7 bases match TRBD1. The germline CDR1 and CDR2 sequences are LNHNV and YYDKDF (reference sequence). Unmatched junction bases numbered 3, after V lost 4 bases and J lost 4 bases. The CDR3 is 13 residues long. The DNA for the CDR3 is TGTGCCACCAGCATGGACAGGCTCTATGGCTACACCTTC. Translation: CATSMDRLYGYTF.

V gene TRBV18 combines with J gene TRBJ1-2; D perhaps matches TRBD1 (6 bases). V was trimmed by 3 bases and J by 2 bases, leaving 16 bases between them. The germline CDR1 and CDR2 sequences are KGHSH and LQKENI. The CDR3 consists of 16 residues. The CDR3 loop is CASSPQMTGPNYGYTF. Written as DNA, the CDR3 is TGTGCCAGCTCACCGCAAATGACAGGTCCAAACTATGGCTACACCTTC.

The chain couples TRBV2 to TRBJ2-7; 11 bases line up with TRBD1. The CDR3 extends over 13 amino acids. Trimming removed 7 bases from V and 4 bases from J; junction bases left unmatched: 3. CDR1 is SNHLY, CDR2 FYNNEI, per germline. The CDR3 DNA follows: TGTGCCAGCACGGGACAGGGGGGATACGAGCAGTACTTC. Residues: CASTGQGGYEQYF.

This sequence joins TRBV2 and TRBJ2-1; 8 bases agree with TRBD2. The length of the CDR3 is 15 residues. From germline, CDR1 is SNHLY and CDR2 FYNNEI. V was clipped by 8 bases and J by 4 bases; unmatched bases: 10. The CDR3 loop reads CASSSDGGVYNEQFF. The CDR3, as DNA: TGTGCCAGCTCTTCCGACGGGGGGGTGTACAATGAGCAGTTCTTC.